The clone carrying this T cell receptor (beta chain) was seen a few times. The source of the sample is a study of blood T cells in healthy people across ages. Germline assignment: CDR1 SQVTM and CDR2 ANQGSEA. The CDR3 is made up of 15 amino acids. V was trimmed by 4 bases and J by 2 bases, leaving 17 bases between them. It was with a sample-barcoded 5' primer and a J-beta primer mix that a second PCR of roughly 7 to 12 cycles was run. TCRdb re-derived calls from the 5' RACE reads in MiXCR, one entry per CDR3 protein. The sample records 1.5 million to 2 million distinct CDR3 sequences, approximately 50% being singletons.

Sequenced sample: blood. The TCR was taken from a woman in her thirties or forties in good health. This chain links TRBV29-1 with TRBJ2-5, with D perhaps matching TRBD2 (5 bases). CDR3 sequence: CSVVAGLQYQETQYF. The CDR3 nucleotides are TGCAGCGTTGTTGCGGGTCTCCAGTATCAAGAGACCCAGTACTTC.